This T cell receptor beta chain was documented in a study of T cells in Graves' hyperthyroidism and ophthalmopathy. General study findings and limits: The majority of expanded thyroid clonotypes above 0.001 also appeared in blood.

Lactation, pregnancy, other autoimmune disease or uncontrolled infection led to exclusion of patients. Clinicians diagnosed patients from clinical symptoms, serum thyroxine and TRAb, thyroid ultrasound and orbital computed tomography. The authors took PBMCs from 8 to 10 ml fresh peripheral blood. CDR3 length: 14 residues. The trim removed 6 bases at V and 6 bases at J, leaving 10 bases unmatched. Amplification targeted TCR beta CDR3 regions from RNA transcripts. The HTBI primer set drove a first-round RT-PCR of the TCR CDR3. TCRdb used MiXCR to reprocess the multiplex PCR reads, holding one entry per CDR3 protein. The sample carries about 300,000 distinct CDR3 sequences, around a fifth recorded once. This clonotype showed up many times. Antigen unknown.

The V gene is TRBV12-3 or TRBV12-4, the J gene TRBJ2-5; TRBD1 agrees at 7 bases. The TCR was taken from a man aged 45-65 years with Graves' ophthalmopathy. Sequenced sample: blood. The CDR3 region is CASSPAAGGKTQYF. The CDR3 DNA reads TGTGCCAGCAGCCCCGCTGCAGGGGGAAAGACCCAGTACTTC.